This TCR beta chain was documented in a study of T cell responses to AZD1222 COVID-19 vaccine. Overall study findings and caveats: Donors, mostly white British, included more females; clonal diversity was possibly underestimated. Vaccine-associated CD4 TCRs spanned spike, dominant at 160-218 and 743-854.

TCRdb's copy holds only in-frame clones and misses some; the assay was immunoSEQ multiplex PCR. The sample yields about 180,000 clones, 90% to 95% seen once. Germline CDR1 is LNHDA and CDR2 is SQIVND (reference sequence). V lost 5 bases, J lost 1 base, and 3 bases stayed unmatched. This CDR3 is 15 amino acids long. Note on this clone: Its matching antigen is unknown.

Sequences were derived from peripheral blood, sampled 28 days after the second dose of the MenACWY control vaccine. This TCR was sampled from an adult who received the MenACWY meningococcal vaccine as a control. This chain joins TRBV19 and TRBJ1-5; 9 nucleotides align to TRBD1. The DNA of the CDR3 is TGTGCCAGTAGTCGGACAGGGGAGAGCAATCAGCCCCAGCATTTT. The encoded protein is CASSRTGESNQPQHF.